One and the same sample provided the 27 T cell receptor beta chains below, sequenced in a study of cytomegalovirus exposure and HLA in healthy donors. The PCR was carried out with 60 Vbeta primers and 13 Jbeta primers. The protocol was immunoSEQ multiplex PCR, while the TCRdb copy is restricted to in-frame clones and leaves out a portion. In the table there are more than 150,000 clones, about 88% of which are singletons. The specimen sequenced was PBMCs. All receptors derive from a girl under two years old in good health and CMV-seronegative.

J is TRBJ2-5 and V is TRBV4-3; 8 bases are a match to TRBD2. The J call could be wrong; TRBJ2-7 is a better fit for the DNA end. Looked up from germline, CDR1 is LGHNA and CDR2 is YSLEER. This CDR3 comprises 17 residues. CDR3 region: CASSQVWLAGNSYEQYF. CDR3 DNA sequence: TGCGCCAGCAGCCAAGTTTGGTTAGCGGGAAACTCCTACGAGCAGTACTTC.

The chain carries TRBV4-2 and TRBJ2-7; 10 bases map to TRBD2. V lost 0 bases, J lost 1 base, and 3 bases stayed unmatched. The CDR3 extends over 16 amino acids. In germline, CDR1 is LGHNA, CDR2 YNFKEQ. The CDR3 DNA reads as TGTGCCAGCAGCCAAGACCGGACTAGCGGTTCCTACGAGCAGTACTTC. This sequence encodes CASSQDRTSGSYEQYF.

The CDR3 is CLGEGEETQYF. For the CDR3, the DNA is TGTCTGGGAGAGGGTGAAGAGACCCAGTACTTC. V usage is TRBV6-5 and J usage is TRBJ2-5; maybe TRBD2 (5 bases). CDR3 size: 11 residues. The germline V gene encodes CDR1 MNHEY and CDR2 SVGAGI.

V is TRBV6-5 and J is TRBJ2-7; TRBD2 matches at 11 bases. CDR3 length: 16 amino acids. The germline gives CDR1 MNHEY, CDR2 SVGAGI. V lost 0 bases, J lost 1 base, and 2 bases stayed unmatched. This CDR3 reads CASSYSTSGASYEQYF. CDR3 coding DNA: TGTGCCAGCAGTTACTCGACTAGCGGGGCTTCCTACGAGCAGTACTTC.

This sequence joins TRBV6-5 and TRBJ1-1, with TRBD1 identical over 8 bases. Germline CDR1 MNHEY, CDR2 SVGAGI. The CDR3 consists of 15 residues. The ends lost 6 bases at V and 0 bases at J; junction bases unmatched: 6. DNA of the CDR3: TGTGCCAGCAGCCCCAGGGGGCTCATGAACACTGAAGCTTTCTTT. Its translation is CASSPRGLMNTEAFF.

The chain is built from TRBV10-3 and TRBJ2-7; D gene unclear. The CDR3 sequence is 12 residues long. Per germline, CDR1 ENHRY and CDR2 SYGVKD. V was clipped by 2 bases and J by 6 bases, with 8 bases between them. This chain's CDR3 is CAISEPAAEQYF. The CDR3 nucleotides are TGTGCCATCAGTGAGCCGGCGGCCGAGCAGTACTTC.

The genes are TRBV5-6 and TRBJ2-7; 12 bases align to TRBD2. The trim removed 4 bases at V and 1 base at J, leaving 9 bases unmatched. In germline, CDR1 is SGHDT, CDR2 YYEEEE. The CDR3 runs to 17 residues. CDR3 DNA: TGTGCCAGCAGCCCAGGACTAGCGGGACTTTTTTCCTACGAGCAGTACTTC. It is translated as CASSPGLAGLFSYEQYF.

CDR3 sequence (DNA): TGTGCCATCAGTGAGGAGGCAGCACGGAATTCTGAAGCTTTCTTT. Its translation: CAISEEAARNSEAFF. The V and J genes are TRBV10-3 and TRBJ1-1; D is uncertain. The V end lost 2 bases, the J end lost 6 bases, and 16 bases lay between the germline ends. Germline V CDR1 and CDR2: ENHRY, SYGVKD. The CDR3 is 15 residues long.

V gene TRBV2 combines with J gene TRBJ2-4; possibly TRBD1 for D (6 bases). The length of the CDR3 is 18 residues. V was shortened by 2 bases and J by 0 bases, with 17 bases between the two germline ends. Germline CDR1 is SNHLY and CDR2 is FYNNEI. The CDR3 loop reads CASSERRGEGLAKNIQYF. CDR3 sequence (DNA): TGTGCCAGCAGTGAACGCAGGGGAGAAGGGTTAGCCAAAAACATTCAGTACTTC.

The CDR3 DNA follows: TGTGCCAGCTCACCCTCAACCGGTGCGAACACTGAAGCTTTCTTT. Amino acid sequence: CASSPSTGANTEAFF. This sequence joins TRBV18 and TRBJ1-1; D unresolved. The CDR3 is 15 residues long. V lost 3 bases and J lost 1, with 12 bases in between. Germline V gene lookup returns CDR1 KGHSH and CDR2 LQKENI.

J is TRBJ2-3 and V is TRBV9; TRBD2 is a possible D gene (5 bases). The CDR3 is made up of 13 amino acids. Germline V lookup: CDR1 SGDLS, CDR2 YYNGEE. Trimming removed 0 bases at V and 4 bases at J, with 6 bases between. This CDR3 reads CASSVGGADTQYF. CDR3 DNA: TGTGCCAGCAGCGTAGGGGGAGCAGATACGCAGTATTTT.

This chain uses TRBV2 with TRBJ1-5; D uncertain. This CDR3 region has 14 residues. The germline V gene has CDR1 SNHLY and CDR2 FYNNEI. V was shortened by 6 bases and J by 4 bases, with 13 bases between the two germline ends. CDR3: CASRGVSGNQPQHF. Here the CDR3 DNA reads TGTGCCAGCAGGGGAGTATCGGGAAATCAGCCCCAGCATTTT.

Only a few counts were recorded for this clone. J is TRBJ2-3 and V is TRBV18, with 13 positions matching TRBD2. The germline V gene has CDR1 KGHSH and CDR2 LQKENI. V gave up 3 bases and J gave up 4 bases; unmatched junction bases: 7. CDR3 size: 17 residues. The DNA of the CDR3 is TGTGCCAGCTCACCTCTTCGACTAGCGGGGGGTCCAGATACGCAGTATTTT. This translates into CASSPLRLAGGPDTQYF.

CDR3 bases: TGTGCCAGCAGCTTGCCCTCTCTAGCGGGCCCTCAACATGAGCAGTTCTTC. Translated, it gives CASSLPSLAGPQHEQFF. The V and J genes are TRBV5-6 and TRBJ2-1; 8 bases are a match to TRBD2. The germline gives CDR1 SGHDT, CDR2 YYEEEE. The CDR3 has 17 amino acids. J gave up 8 bases and V 1 base, and 14 bases lay outside the gene matches. The entire variable domain, with the rest obtained from reference TRBV5-6 and TRBJ2-1, is as follows: DAGVTQSPTHLIKTRGQQVTLRCSPKSGHDTVSWYQQALGQGPQFIFQYYEEEERQRGNFPDRFSGHQFPNYSSELNVNALLLGDSALYLCASSLPSLAGPQHEQFFGPGTRLTVL.

The rearrangement uses TRBV27 and TRBJ2-5; 10 positions match TRBD2. From germline, CDR1 is MNHEY and CDR2 SMNVEV (reference sequence). There are 16 residues in the CDR3. V dropped 6 bases and J dropped 3; count of bases not matched to a gene: 10. The CDR3 DNA follows: TGTGCCAGCAGGTTCTTAAGCGGGGGGGCCAAAGAGACCCAGTACTTC. Amino acid sequence: CASRFLSGGAKETQYF.

The gene calls are TRBV6-6 and TRBJ1-5; D may be TRBD1 (6 bases). Trimming shortened V by 4 bases and J by 3 bases, and 13 bases separated the two germline ends. The CDR3 runs to 15 residues. Germline V lookup: CDR1 MNHNY, CDR2 SVGAGI (reference sequence). The CDR3 DNA is TGTGCCAGCAGTTCATCAGGGGCGTACAATCAGCCCCAGCATTTT. Translated, it gives CASSSSGAYNQPQHF.

This clone was seen a single time. V is TRBV29-1 and J is TRBJ2-5; 13 bases line up with TRBD2. This CDR3 spans 16 amino acids. The germline V gene has CDR1 SQVTM and CDR2 ANQGSEA. The junction had 11 bases not matched to a gene; V was cut back by 6 bases and J by 4 bases. The CDR3 DNA follows: TGCAGCGTCCAACCTGGGACTAGCGGGAAGCGAGAGACCCAGTACTTC. It specifies CSVQPGTSGKRETQYF.

The rearrangement uses TRBV2 and TRBJ2-7, with D unclear. CDR1 is SNHLY and CDR2 is FYNNEI in the germline V gene. This CDR3 has 11 residues. V lost 2 bases and J lost 3, with 2 bases in between. The CDR3 DNA reads TGTGCCAGCAGTGAATACTACGAGCAGTACTTC. This encodes CASSEYYEQYF.

The chain links TRBV29-1 to TRBJ2-5, with D unclear. CDR3 size: 13 residues. Germline V gene lookup returns CDR1 SQVTM and CDR2 ANQGSEA. Deletions cut 1 base from V and 4 bases from J, with 10 bases between. The CDR3 coding sequence is TGCAGCGTTGAAGGTAGTGGTCGAGAGACCCAGTACTTC. It is translated as CSVEGSGRETQYF.

This chain links TRBV7-7 with TRBJ1-5, with TRBD1 matching over 9 bases. The germline V gene encodes CDR1 SSHAT and CDR2 FNYEAQ (reference sequence). The CDR3 is 19 residues long. V was clipped by 5 bases and J by 0 bases; unmatched bases: 14. Written as DNA, the CDR3 is TGTGCCAGCAGCGCCCACGCTCGGGACAGGGACGCTAGCAATCAGCCCCAGCATTTT. It codes for CASSAHARDRDASNQPQHF.

V is TRBV27 and J is TRBJ2-1, with 9 bases fitting TRBD1. Germline trimming cut 3 bases from V and 2 bases from J; bases unmatched to any gene: 11. Germline loops: CDR1 MNHEY, CDR2 SMNVEV (reference sequence). This CDR3 spans 18 amino acids. CDR3 DNA: TGTGCCAGCAGTTTCCGGGACAGGGTTTTCCGCCCCTACAATGAGCAGTTCTTC. Translating gives CASSFRDRVFRPYNEQFF.

The J gene is TRBJ2-5, the V gene TRBV9, with a possible D match to TRBD2 (5 bases). CDR1 and CDR2 from the germline V gene are SGDLS and YYNGEE. Trimming removed 4 bases from V and 5 bases from J, with 15 bases in between. The CDR3 sequence is 14 residues long. CDR3 in amino acids: CASSPFGGLETQYF. The CDR3, as DNA: TGTGCCAGCAGCCCTTTCGGAGGATTGGAGACCCAGTACTTC.

This clone appeared once. The chain joins TRBV21-1 to TRBJ2-7; TRBD2, the table's D call, was not compared with the DNA. TRBV21-1 is assigned pseudogene status. The CDR3 covers 21 residues. CDR3 in DNA: TGTGCCAGCAGCAAAGCCCCTGCGATGGCCACCCGGGATAATTCCTTTTACGAGCAGTACTTC. Residues: CASSKAPAMATRDNSFYEQYF.

The V gene is TRBV7-6, the J gene TRBJ2-1; TRBD2 aligns across 7 bases. The germline V gene encodes CDR1 SGHVS and CDR2 FNYEAQ. The CDR3 loop spans 16 amino acids. Trimming cost V 0 bases and J 0 bases; bases outside gene matches: 2. CDR3 in amino acids: CASSLALADSYNEQFF. The DNA of the CDR3 is TGTGCCAGCAGCTTAGCCCTAGCGGACTCCTACAATGAGCAGTTCTTC. Variable domain in full (rest from reference TRBV7-6 and TRBJ2-1): GAGVSQSPRYKVTKRGQDVALRCDPISGHVSLYWYRQALGQGPEFLTYFNYEAQQDKSGLPNDRFSAERPEGSISTLTIQRTEQRDSAMYRCASSLALADSYNEQFFGPGTRLTVL.

The chain employs TRBV5-1 and TRBJ2-3, with TRBD2 matching over 15 bases. With 4 bases clipped from V and 5 bases from J, the junction kept 8 bases outside the gene matches. Germline V gives CDR1 SGHRS, CDR2 YFSETQ. The CDR3 has 17 residues. CDR3 amino acids: CASSPRTSGRARDTQYF. As DNA, the CDR3 is TGCGCCAGCAGCCCTAGGACTAGCGGGAGGGCCAGAGATACGCAGTATTTT.

This clone was detected only once. The genes are TRBV30 and TRBJ1-2, with TRBD1 matching over 8 bases. The CDR3 has 14 residues. Germline assignment: CDR1 GTSNPN and CDR2 SVGIG (reference sequence). Losses at the gene ends were 1 base for V and 4 bases for J; bases not matched to a gene: 5. CDR3 in DNA: TGTGCCTGGAGTGCCTGGACAGGGTCCTATGGCTACACCTTC. As protein: CAWSAWTGSYGYTF.

The J gene is TRBJ2-7, the V gene TRBV5-1, with D tentatively TRBD1 (5 bases). This CDR3 contains 14 residues. V dropped 1 base and J dropped 4 bases, with 12 bases sitting between them. CDR1 and CDR2 (germline): SGHRS, YFSETQ. The chain's CDR3 is CASSLFQGPYEQYF. DNA for the CDR3: TGCGCCAGCAGCTTGTTCCAGGGCCCGTACGAGCAGTACTTC.